This TCR beta chain was retrieved from a study of cytomegalovirus exposure and HLA in healthy donors. Study-level results: Most sequenced TCRs were rare (though some public TCRs occurred in many donors). Later on, an analysis tied approximately 17,000 TCR beta sequences to HLA alleles at 0.05 false discovery rate. 87-base-pair reads could not separate some V segments, including TRBV6-2 and TRBV6-3.

V shed 1 base and J shed 2 bases, with 6 bases lying between them. The CDR3 runs to 13 residues. Germline CDR1 and CDR2: SGHNT and YYREEE (reference sequence). Note on this clone: What it binds is not known.

The PCR contained 60 Vbeta and 13 Jbeta primers. In the source study's methods: A later analysis counted 65 million to 90 million unique TCR beta chains, some 12 million shared. Libraries were prepared by immunoSEQ multiplex PCR; TCRdb keeps only in-frame clonotypes and omits some of them. That table is the source of V, J and clone size, and D and trimming were worked out from the DNA. The data hold under 200,000 clones, with 60% to 80% observed a single time. Material for sequencing was PBMCs. The TCR was taken from a man aged 60 to 69 in good health and CMV-seronegative. The V gene is TRBV5-4, the J gene TRBJ1-2, with D unclear. CDR3: CASSLPGNYGYTF. CDR3 bases: TGTGCCAGCAGCTTGCCGGGAAACTATGGCTACACCTTC.